The 4 T cell receptor beta chains presented below share a single source sample, sequenced in a study of graft-versus-host responses after intestinal transplantation. Sequenced by immunoSEQ multiplex PCR; TCRdb stores in-frame clones only, minus some. The sample lists 80,000 to 95,000 clones, 93% occurring once. Their antigen targets remain unknown. The source was unstimulated CD8+ T cells sorted from spleen or lymph node cells, collected before intestinal transplant. All receptors come from a human donor who received an intestinal transplant.

The chain is built from TRBV2 and TRBJ2-3; TRBD2 matches 11 bases. This CDR3 is built from 19 residues. Germline CDR1 reads SNHLY; CDR2 reads FYNNEI. Germline trimming cut 1 base from V and 3 bases from J; bases unmatched to any gene: 12. This CDR3 reads CASSEEFIVAGGTTDTQYF. CDR3 bases: TGTGCCAGCAGTGAAGAATTTATAGTAGCGGGGGGGACGACAGATACGCAGTATTTT.

The chain joins TRBV27 to TRBJ2-7, with TRBD1 identical over 9 bases. Germline V CDR1 and CDR2: MNHEY, SMNVEV (reference sequence). V was clipped by 3 bases and J by 3 bases; unmatched bases: 3. The CDR3 loop spans 14 amino acids. CDR3: CASSFRDRDYEQYF. The CDR3 DNA reads TGTGCCAGCAGTTTCCGGGACAGGGACTACGAGCAGTACTTC.

This clone occurred a few times. The V call is TRBV5-1, the J call TRBJ1-4, with 7 bases lining up with TRBD1. J gave up 0 bases and V 2 bases, and 1 base lay outside the gene matches. Germline lookup yields CDR1 SGHRS and CDR2 YFSETQ. CDR3 length equals 15 residues. This CDR3 is CASSLGQATNEKLFF. The DNA for the CDR3 is TGCGCCAGCAGCTTAGGACAGGCAACTAATGAAAAACTGTTTTTT.

V usage is TRBV7-9 and J usage is TRBJ1-5; 8 nucleotides align to TRBD1. Germline V CDR1 and CDR2: SEHNR, FQNEAQ (reference sequence). The V and J ends lost 4 bases and 6 bases, in that order; junction bases with no gene match: 8. The CDR3 has 15 amino acids. CDR3 residues: CASSYGQGEGQPQHF. In nucleotides, the CDR3 is TGTGCCAGCAGCTACGGACAGGGAGAGGGTCAGCCCCAGCATTTT.